These 29 T cell receptor beta chains originate from one sample sequenced in a study of shared clonotypes between healthy human individuals. Data came from immunoSEQ multiplex PCR; TCRdb stores just in-frame clones and leaves some out. Altogether a few million clones are present, 80% to 95% being singletons, with the ten largest covering around 0.38%. The sequenced material came from naive CD4+ T cells from PBMCs. Described subset: CD45RA+ positively selected. These receptors originate from a man younger than 35 in good health. Some clones in this sample may be carry-over from other donors' samples.

The chain employs TRBV5-1 and TRBJ2-1; maybe TRBD2 (6 bases). The CDR3 extends over 14 amino acids. Trimming cost V 4 bases and J 9 bases, with 17 bases left between them. Germline CDR1 and CDR2: SGHRS and YFSETQ. The CDR3 bases are TGCGCCAGCAGCCCAGCCATGGGGGGAGGTGAGCAGTTCTTC. It specifies CASSPAMGGGEQFF. Variable domain in full (rest from reference TRBV5-1 and TRBJ2-1): KAGVTQTPRYLIKTRGQQVTLSCSPISGHRSVSWYQQTPGQGLQFLFEYFSETQRNKGNFPGRFSGRQFSNSRSEMNVSTLELGDSALYLCASSPAMGGGEQFFGPGTRLTVL.

J is TRBJ1-1 and V is TRBV21-1; the table gives TRBD1 as D, unverified against the DNA. TRBV21-1 is shown as a pseudogene. The CDR3 length is 14 residues. DNA for the CDR3: TGTGCCAGCAGCAAAGCGGTGCCAGGGGTATCGTGCCCGTTT. Protein: CASSKAVPGVSCPF.

V gene TRBV5-6 combines with J gene TRBJ2-3, with 7 bases aligning to TRBD1. Germline V gene data show CDR1 as SGHDT and CDR2 as YYEEEE. V lost 4 bases, J lost 2 bases, and 13 bases stayed unmatched. The CDR3 loop spans 17 amino acids. CDR3 sequence (DNA): TGTGCCAGCAGCCGTGGGCCCTCAACAGGGGACACAGATACGCAGTATTTT. It specifies CASSRGPSTGDTDTQYF.

The sample holds one count of this clone. This sample includes further DNA sequences coding for the same CDR3. J is TRBJ1-1 and V is TRBV7-2, with D possibly matching TRBD1 (6 bases). V was clipped by 1 base and J by 5 bases, with 11 bases between them. The CDR3 consists of 14 residues. Germline loops: CDR1 SGHTA, CDR2 FQGNSA. The CDR3 sequence is CASSLVGARTEAFF. The CDR3 nucleotides are TGTGCCAGCAGCTTAGTGGGGGCGCGTACTGAAGCTTTCTTT. Variable domain in full (rest from reference TRBV7-2 and TRBJ1-1): GAGVSQSPSNKVTEKGKDVELRCDPISGHTALYWYRQSLGQGLEFLIYFQGNSAPDKSGLPSDRFSAERTGGSVSTLTIQRTQQEDSAVYLCASSLVGARTEAFFGQGTRLTVV.

The rearrangement joins TRBV5-1 to TRBJ2-1, with 9 bases lining up with TRBD2. The V segment lost 2 bases and the J segment 3 bases; nucleotides outside the gene matches: 6. Germline V lookup: CDR1 SGHRS, CDR2 YFSETQ. The CDR3 contains 16 residues. As DNA, the CDR3 is TGCGCCAGCAGCTTAGGGAGCGGGAGGCTCTACAATGAGCAGTTCTTC. Protein: CASSLGSGRLYNEQFF.

The genes are TRBV9 and TRBJ1-2, with D uncertain. Trimming removed 0 bases at V and 2 bases at J, with 8 bases between. The CDR3 loop spans 14 amino acids. The V gene's germline CDR1 is SGDLS and CDR2 YYNGEE. For the CDR3, the DNA is TGTGCCAGCAGCGTAGGACTCACGAACTATGGCTACACCTTC. Translation: CASSVGLTNYGYTF.

The V call is TRBV21-1, the J call TRBJ2-5; no DNA check was done on the table's D call, TRBD2. TRBV21-1 is given as a pseudogene. The CDR3 extends over 13 amino acids. For the CDR3, the DNA is TGTGCCAGCAGCAATCCGGGAGAAGAGACCCAGTACTTC. Its protein product is CASSNPGEETQYF.

As to this clone: Other nucleotide sequences from this sample produce the same CDR3. The CDR3 sequence is CASRPGTGTYEQYF. CDR3 nucleotide sequence: TGTGCCAGTAGACCCGGGACAGGGACCTACGAGCAGTACTTC. The chain recombines TRBV19 with TRBJ2-7; TRBD1 matches at 9 bases. CDR1 and CDR2 (germline): LNHDA, SQIVND (reference sequence). Unmatched junction bases numbered 5, after V lost 6 bases and J lost 2 bases. This CDR3 region has 14 residues.

The rearrangement joins TRBV5-6 to TRBJ2-1; TRBD1 might be the D (7 bases). CDR1 SGHDT and CDR2 YYEEEE come from the germline V gene. The CDR3 contains 15 residues. V was shortened by 4 bases and J by 9 bases, with 20 bases between the two germline ends. The CDR3 protein is CASSATGDSWGEQFF. CDR3 coding DNA: TGTGCCAGCAGCGCAACAGGGGACTCTTGGGGTGAGCAGTTCTTC.

This clone occurred once. V usage is TRBV7-9 and J usage is TRBJ2-3; 12 nucleotides match TRBD1. CDR3 length: 17 amino acids. Per germline, CDR1 SEHNR and CDR2 FQNEAQ (reference sequence). The V and J ends lost 3 bases and 3 bases, in that order; junction bases with no gene match: 7. The CDR3 DNA reads TGTGCCAGCAGCTTTCTACCGGGACAGGGGGCGACAGATACGCAGTATTTT. Translated: CASSFLPGQGATDTQYF. The whole variable domain, remainder taken from reference TRBV7-9 and TRBJ2-3, is DTGVSQNPRHKITKRGQNVTFRCDPISEHNRLYWYRQTLGQGPEFLTYFQNEAQLEKSRLLSDRFSAERPKGSFSTLEIQRTEQGDSAMYLCASSFLPGQGATDTQYFGPGTRLTVL.

This chain connects TRBV6-5 to TRBJ2-1; 8 positions match TRBD2. Germline lookup yields CDR1 MNHEY and CDR2 SVGAGI. The CDR3 loop spans 11 amino acids. The trim removed 8 bases at V and 7 bases at J, leaving 1 base unmatched. CDR3 in amino acids: CASERGNEQFF. CDR3 in DNA: TGTGCCAGCGAGCGGGGGAATGAGCAGTTCTTC.

A remark on this clone: The sample contains more than one DNA sequence encoding this CDR3. The chain joins TRBV6-1 to TRBJ1-5; 7 bases agree with TRBD1. This CDR3 contains 15 residues. V gave up 3 bases and J gave up 0 bases; unmatched junction bases: 2. Germline assignment: CDR1 MNHNS and CDR2 SASEGT. CDR3 in DNA: TGTGCCAGCAGTGAGGGACAGTATAGCAATCAGCCCCAGCATTTT. Translating it yields CASSEGQYSNQPQHF.

With respect to this clone: The same CDR3 arises from other DNA sequences in this sample as well. This sequence joins TRBV28 and TRBJ2-2, with D possibly TRBD1 on 6 matching bases. CDR1 is MDHEN, CDR2 SYDVKM, per germline. The CDR3 contains 16 residues. The V and J ends lost 1 base and 5 bases respectively, with 14 bases between them. The CDR3 loop reads CASSLFGQGLTGELFF. The CDR3 DNA reads TGTGCCAGCAGTTTATTTGGTCAGGGGTTGACCGGGGAGCTGTTTTTT.

The rearrangement uses TRBV5-1 and TRBJ1-1; TRBD1 aligns across 7 bases. This CDR3 spans 17 amino acids. Germline V gene data show CDR1 as SGHRS and CDR2 as YFSETQ. V shed 3 bases and J 0 bases; nucleotides not matched to a gene: 11. In nucleotides, the CDR3 is TGCGCCAGCAGCTCACCAGACAGGGAGATTATGAACACTGAAGCTTTCTTT. It yields the protein CASSSPDREIMNTEAFF.

The J gene is TRBJ2-5, the V gene TRBV5-5, with 11 bases that match TRBD2. The germline CDR1 and CDR2 sequences are SGHKS and YYEKEE (reference sequence). There are 16 residues in the CDR3. The V and J ends lost 3 bases and 1 base, in that order; junction bases with no gene match: 5. The CDR3 reads CASSSPSGRSQETQYF. CDR3 DNA sequence: TGTGCCAGCAGCTCCCCTAGCGGGAGGTCCCAAGAGACCCAGTACTTC.

The rearrangement links TRBV5-4 to TRBJ2-3; D is possibly TRBD1 or TRBD2 (6 bases each). V was pared by 2 bases and J by 5 bases, with 15 bases between. The CDR3 runs 15 residues. Germline lookup yields CDR1 SGHNT and CDR2 YYREEE (reference sequence). CDR3 DNA sequence: TGTGCCAGCAGCTTTACTTGGGGGGCGGGAGATACGCAGTATTTT. As protein: CASSFTWGAGDTQYF.

The chain couples TRBV27 to TRBJ2-7; 10 bases are a match to TRBD2. The germline gives CDR1 MNHEY, CDR2 SMNVEV (reference sequence). After removal of 5 bases from V and 3 bases from J, the junction contained 4 bases not matched to a gene. This CDR3 comprises 14 residues. CDR3 in DNA: TGTGCCAGCAGTGTACTAGCGGGAAGCTACGAGCAGTACTTC. Protein: CASSVLAGSYEQYF.

This chain uses TRBV5-1 with TRBJ2-1; 11 nucleotides line up with TRBD2. This CDR3 has 17 residues. In germline, CDR1 is SGHRS, CDR2 YFSETQ. Trimming removed 5 bases from V and 5 bases from J; junction bases left unmatched: 12. The CDR3 sequence is CASSLAGGGSYDNEQFF. The DNA for the CDR3 is TGCGCCAGCAGTCTAGCGGGAGGAGGGTCCTACGACAATGAGCAGTTCTTC. Full variable domain (missing parts from reference TRBV5-1 and TRBJ2-1): KAGVTQTPRYLIKTRGQQVTLSCSPISGHRSVSWYQQTPGQGLQFLFEYFSETQRNKGNFPGRFSGRQFSNSRSEMNVSTLELGDSALYLCASSLAGGGSYDNEQFFGPGTRLTVL.

The rearrangement uses TRBV6-1 and TRBJ2-1; D not certain. This CDR3 is 13 amino acids long. CDR1 is MNHNS and CDR2 is SASEGT in the germline V gene. With 5 bases removed from V and 3 bases from J, the gap between germline ends came to 8 bases. Here the CDR3 DNA reads TGTGCCAGCAGTCGCATGGTCTACAATGAGCAGTTCTTC. The encoded protein is CASSRMVYNEQFF.

The chain uses TRBV11-2 and TRBJ2-7; no reliable D call. The CDR3 totals 16 residues. Germline-derived CDR1 and CDR2 are SGHAT and FQNNGV. V was clipped by 0 bases and J by 4 bases, with 16 bases between them. CDR3 amino acids: CASSLEPGLGWYEQYF. Written as DNA, the CDR3 is TGTGCCAGCAGCTTAGAACCTGGGCTGGGTTGGTACGAGCAGTACTTC.

The chain couples TRBV5-4 to TRBJ2-6; unclear D gene. V dropped 0 bases and J dropped 0 bases, with 7 bases sitting between them. Germline values: CDR1 SGHNT, CDR2 YYREEE (reference sequence). The CDR3 spans 16 residues. The CDR3 here is CASSLVTGSGANVLTF. CDR3 bases: TGTGCCAGCAGCTTGGTTACGGGCTCTGGGGCCAACGTCCTGACTTTC.

This CDR3 is CASSSPPETYGYTF. CDR3 nucleotide sequence: TGTGCCAGCAGTTCCCCCCCCGAAACCTATGGCTACACCTTC. The gene calls are TRBV28 and TRBJ1-2; D ambiguous. Trimming cost V 4 bases and J 4 bases, with 13 bases left between them. The CDR3 has 14 residues. The germline gives CDR1 MDHEN, CDR2 SYDVKM.

The chain combines TRBV30 with TRBJ1-1; no reliable D call. The CDR3 is made up of 15 amino acids. V was cut by 5 bases and J by 4 bases, with 20 bases left in between. In germline, CDR1 is GTSNPN, CDR2 SVGIG (reference sequence). The CDR3 spells CAWEPVGGGITEAFF. The DNA of the CDR3 is TGTGCCTGGGAACCCGTCGGAGGAGGTATCACTGAAGCTTTCTTT.

This clone was seen once. The rearrangement joins TRBV29-1 to TRBJ2-4; 7 bases align to TRBD1. Germline CDR1 SQVTM, CDR2 ANQGSEA. There are 17 residues in the CDR3. V trimming: 0 bases; J trimming: 3 bases; junction bases outside the gene matches: 11. The chain's CDR3 is CSVEDFGRGRSKNIQYF. Written as DNA, the CDR3 is TGCAGCGTTGAAGATTTTGGTAGGGGGCGTAGCAAAAACATTCAGTACTTC.

The chain is built from TRBV4-1 and TRBJ1-2, with D tentatively TRBD1 (5 bases). V lost 4 bases and J 1 base, leaving 19 bases between the germline ends. Germline CDR1 and CDR2: MGHRA and YSYEKL. The CDR3 is made up of 17 amino acids. As DNA, the CDR3 is TGCGCCAGCAGCCTACAGCCATGGGGGGGAGATAACTATGGCTACACCTTC. It translates to CASSLQPWGGDNYGYTF.

On this clone itself: The same CDR3 can be traced to other DNA sequences in this sample. The chain is built from TRBV5-1 and TRBJ2-3; unclear D gene. Trimming pared 0 bases from V and 6 bases from J, leaving 5 bases between. The CDR3 runs 12 residues. Germline values: CDR1 SGHRS, CDR2 YFSETQ. CDR3 residues: CASSLAPDTQYF. The CDR3 DNA sequence: TGCGCCAGCAGCTTGGCCCCGGATACGCAGTATTTT.

V usage is TRBV25-1 and J usage is TRBJ1-6, with D maybe TRBD1 (6 bases). Looked up from germline, CDR1 is MGHDK and CDR2 is SYGVNS. The CDR3 sequence is 14 residues long. Deletions cut 6 bases from V and 8 bases from J, with 14 bases between. CDR3 DNA: TGTGCCAGCAGGAGGGGGGATCACGATTCACCCCTCCACTTT. Its protein product is CASRRGDHDSPLHF.

Written as DNA, the CDR3 is TGTGCCAGCAGCTCCGTGGTGCCCTACGAGCAGTACTTC. It is translated as CASSSVVPYEQYF. This rearrangement joins TRBV5-4 to TRBJ2-7; D is unclear. V lost 3 bases and J lost 2, with 9 bases in between. The germline gives CDR1 SGHNT, CDR2 YYREEE (reference sequence). The CDR3 spans 13 residues.

Comments on this clone: Other DNA sequences in the same sample also yield this CDR3. The rearrangement links TRBV28 to TRBJ1-5; TRBD1 matches at 7 bases. CDR3 length: 13 residues. Per the germline V gene, CDR1 is MDHEN and CDR2 is SYDVKM. The junction had 1 base not matched to a gene; V was cut back by 6 bases and J by 2 bases. For the CDR3, the DNA is TGTGCCAGCAGCACAGGGGGCAATCAGCCCCAGCATTTT. Its translation is CASSTGGNQPQHF. The entire variable domain, with the rest obtained from reference TRBV28 and TRBJ1-5, is as follows: DVKVTQSSRYLVKRTGEKVFLECVQDMDHENMFWYRQDPGLGLRLIYFSYDVKMKEKGDIPEGYSVSREKKERFSLILESASTNQTSMYLCASSTGGNQPQHFGDGTRLSIL.